This TCR beta chain was obtained from a study of identical twins. Study-wide results and caveats: Modeled out-of-frame TCR alpha sharing in monozygotic twins fell below observed levels. Cord blood beta clonotypes that were abundant carried fewer insertions, and memory repertoires showed no such trend.

TCRdb recomputed calls from the 5' RACE reads with MiXCR, one row per CDR3 protein. The sample has about 340,000 distinct CDR3 sequences; about 12% are singletons. Germline CDR1 reads SGHKS; CDR2 reads YYEKEE (reference sequence). This CDR3 spans 13 amino acids. The V end was cut by 0 bases, the J end by 11 bases, with 12 bases between. Worth noting for this clonotype: As yet, its antigen is unknown.

These same data were also listed under a study on yellow fever vaccine responses in identical twins.

This chain uses TRBV5-5 with TRBJ2-1; D not certain. The receptor was isolated from a woman aged 18 to 35 in good health. The sequencing input was CD8+ T cells sorted from blood. In DNA, the CDR3 is TGTGCCAGCAGCTTGGCTTTGACGCCCCAGCAGTTCTTC. It specifies CASSLALTPQQFF. The full variable domain, rest sourced from reference TRBV5-5 and TRBJ2-1, is DAGVTQSPTHLIKTRGQQVTLRCSPISGHKSVSWYQQVLGQGPQFIFQYYEKEERGRGNFPDRFSARQFPNYSSELNVNALLLGDSALYLCASSLALTPQQFFGPGTRLTVL.